The 22 T cell receptor beta chains presented below share a single source sample, sequenced in a study of OX40 agonist ivuxolimab in advanced cancers. Libraries were prepared by immunoSEQ multiplex PCR; TCRdb keeps only in-frame clonotypes and omits some of them. Here the sample spans around 19,000 clones, approximately 85% being singletons. The sequencing used CD4+ or CD8+ T cells sorted from blood, collected in a trial of the OX40 agonist ivuxolimab. These receptors originate from an adult with an advanced solid tumor such as melanoma, head and neck, liver or kidney cancer.

The genes are TRBV25-1 and TRBJ1-5, with D maybe TRBD1 (6 bases). The CDR3 consists of 14 residues. V was clipped by 4 bases and J by 7 bases, with 14 bases between them. In germline, CDR1 is MGHDK, CDR2 SYGVNS. The CDR3 region has the DNA TGTGCCAGCAGTGGGGGGGCAGATGGCCAGCCCCAGCATTTT. It is translated as CASSGGADGQPQHF. The entire variable domain, with the rest obtained from reference TRBV25-1 and TRBJ1-5, is as follows: EADIYQTPRYLVIGTGKKITLECSQTMGHDKMYWYQQDPGMELHLIHYSYGVNSTEKGDLSSESTVSRIRTEHFPLTLESARPSHTSQYLCASSGGADGQPQHFGDGTRLSIL.

V gene TRBV5-8 combines with J gene TRBJ2-5; 15 bases line up with TRBD2. Germline-derived CDR1 and CDR2 are SGHTS and YDEGEE. The ends lost 4 bases at V and 1 base at J; junction bases unmatched: 5. The CDR3 has 17 residues. CDR3 DNA sequence: TGTGCCAGCAGCCCTGGGACTAGCGGGGGGTTCCAAGAGACCCAGTACTTC. Translating it yields CASSPGTSGGFQETQYF.

This clone was found once. This rearrangement joins TRBV5-5 to TRBJ2-1; D is uncertain. There are 13 residues in the CDR3. Germline loops: CDR1 SGHKS, CDR2 YYEKEE (reference sequence). The germline V and J ends were trimmed by 4 bases and 2 bases, with 7 bases remaining between them. The DNA for the CDR3 is TGTGCCAGCAGCGCTCCTACCTACAATGAGCAGTTCTTC. Residues: CASSAPTYNEQFF.

This clone was seen only once. This sequence joins TRBV13 and TRBJ2-7; no clear D. CDR3 size: 12 residues. Germline V gene sequence: CDR1 PRHDT, CDR2 FYEKMQ (reference sequence). The ends were cut back, 8 bases at V and 0 bases at J, with 8 bases in the middle. The CDR3 sequence: CASSLASYEQYF. The CDR3 DNA sequence: TGTGCCAGCTCCTTAGCCTCCTACGAGCAGTACTTC.

V gene TRBV9 combines with J gene TRBJ2-1; no reliable D call. CDR3 length: 10 residues. Trimming cost V 4 bases and J 9 bases, with 5 bases left between them. Germline loops: CDR1 SGDLS, CDR2 YYNGEE. Here the CDR3 DNA reads TGTGCCAGCAGCTTCAGTGAGCAGTTCTTC. This translates into CASSFSEQFF.

The chain has TRBV4-1 and TRBJ2-7; 9 bases align to TRBD1. This CDR3 has 18 residues. Germline V gene data show CDR1 as MGHRA and CDR2 as YSYEKL. The V and J ends lost 1 base and 4 bases, in that order; junction bases with no gene match: 14. CDR3 loop: CASSQVFEAGTGYYEQYF. The CDR3 DNA is TGCGCCAGCAGCCAAGTGTTTGAGGCAGGGACAGGGTATTACGAGCAGTACTTC.

The J gene is TRBJ2-1, the V gene TRBV27; maybe TRBD2 (6 bases). V lost 2 bases, J lost 2 bases, and 19 bases lay in between. Germline V gene lookup returns CDR1 MNHEY and CDR2 SMNVEV (reference sequence). The CDR3 is made up of 18 amino acids. The CDR3 here is CASSLRGSGSSAYNEQFF. The CDR3 DNA follows: TGTGCCAGCAGTTTACGGGGGAGCGGATCATCCGCCTACAATGAGCAGTTCTTC.

J is TRBJ2-1 and V is TRBV6-1; TRBD1 agrees at 7 bases. Trimming removed 8 bases from V and 7 bases from J; junction bases left unmatched: 11. The CDR3 is 14 amino acids. Per germline, CDR1 MNHNS and CDR2 SASEGT. The CDR3, as DNA: TGTGCCAGCCTCTGGGACAGCCTTTGGAATGAGCAGTTCTTC. Its protein product is CASLWDSLWNEQFF.

The chain employs TRBV27 and TRBJ1-2; 11 bases are shared with TRBD1. This CDR3 has 16 residues. Germline CDR1 is MNHEY and CDR2 is SMNVEV (reference sequence). V shed 6 bases and J 4 bases; nucleotides not matched to a gene: 10. This chain's CDR3 is CASRPWTGGAFYGYTF. Written as DNA, the CDR3 is TGTGCCAGCAGGCCCTGGACAGGGGGCGCATTCTATGGCTACACCTTC.

This chain uses TRBV13 with TRBJ2-5; tentatively, D is TRBD1 (6 bases). This CDR3 is built from 15 residues. The germline CDR1 and CDR2 sequences are PRHDT and FYEKMQ (reference sequence). V lost 0 bases, J lost 1 base, and 9 bases lay in between. CDR3 coding DNA: TGTGCCAGCAGCTTAGGGGGACACATCCAAGAGACCCAGTACTTC. Translated: CASSLGGHIQETQYF.

For the CDR3, the DNA is TGTGCCAGTAGTGGATACAACAATCAGCCCCAGCATTTT. This encodes CASSGYNNQPQHF. The V and J genes are TRBV19 and TRBJ1-5; D unclear. Germline V lookup: CDR1 LNHDA, CDR2 SQIVND (reference sequence). The CDR3 loop spans 13 amino acids. Trimming left V 5 bases short and J 3 bases short, with 8 bases between.

The chain uses TRBV19 and TRBJ1-2; 12 bases map to TRBD1. The CDR3 has 15 amino acids. With 4 bases clipped from V and 6 bases from J, the junction kept 6 bases outside the gene matches. Germline CDR1 is LNHDA and CDR2 is SQIVND (reference sequence). The CDR3 spells CASSTWDRGPDGYTF. The CDR3 DNA is TGTGCCAGTAGTACCTGGGACAGGGGGCCGGATGGCTACACCTTC.

J is TRBJ1-3 and V is TRBV27, with 7 bases lining up with TRBD1. V lost 2 bases and J lost 4; bases outside the gene matches: 5. This CDR3 contains 15 residues. Germline values: CDR1 MNHEY, CDR2 SMNVEV (reference sequence). CDR3 amino acids: CASSLDGTDGNTIYF. The CDR3 DNA sequence: TGTGCCAGCAGTTTAGATGGGACAGACGGAAACACCATATATTTT.

The chain employs TRBV13 and TRBJ2-7; TRBD1 matches at 11 bases. CDR1 is PRHDT, CDR2 FYEKMQ, per germline (reference sequence). J gave up 1 base and V 9 bases, and 2 bases lay outside the gene matches. The CDR3 spans 13 residues. The CDR3 DNA is TGTGCCAGTGGGACAGGGGGGTCCTACGAGCAGTACTTC. Amino acids: CASGTGGSYEQYF.

The V gene is TRBV5-4, the J gene TRBJ2-1, with D unclear. The CDR3 is 15 amino acids. The germline gives CDR1 SGHNT, CDR2 YYREEE (reference sequence). V gave up 5 bases and J gave up 6 bases, with 18 bases separating them. The CDR3 bases are TGTGCCAGCAGTCCCACTCCAAATCAATTCAATGAGCAGTTCTTC. Translating it yields CASSPTPNQFNEQFF.

V gene TRBV21-1 combines with J gene TRBJ1-1. TRBV21-1 is noted as a pseudogene. The CDR3 contains 11 residues. CDR3 DNA: TGTGCCAGCACCTCCCGAGGGGGGGCTTTCTTT. Its protein product is CASTSRGGAFF.

This clone was found once. The rearrangement joins TRBV27 to TRBJ1-1; TRBD1 aligns across 9 bases. CDR1 and CDR2 (germline): MNHEY, SMNVEV (reference sequence). The CDR3 totals 14 residues. J lost 7 bases, V lost 3 bases, and 6 bases had no gene match. The CDR3 DNA follows: TGTGCCAGCAGTTTCTCCGGGACAGGGAGTGAAGCTTTCTTT. It yields the protein CASSFSGTGSEAFF.

This chain uses TRBV7-9 with TRBJ1-4; D not certain. In germline, CDR1 is SEHNR, CDR2 FQNEAQ (reference sequence). The V and J ends lost 0 bases and 8 bases respectively, with 10 bases between them. This CDR3 contains 14 residues. DNA for the CDR3: TGTGCCAGCAGCTTAGCCCCGGCGGGAGAAAAACTGTTTTTT. Translating gives CASSLAPAGEKLFF. The full variable domain, its missing parts supplied by reference TRBV7-9 and TRBJ1-4, is DTGVSQNPRHKITKRGQNVTFRCDPISEHNRLYWYRQTLGQGPEFLTYFQNEAQLEKSRLLSDRFSAERPKGSFSTLEIQRTEQGDSAMYLCASSLAPAGEKLFFGSGTQLSVL.

The chain uses TRBV29-1 and TRBJ1-3, with D perhaps matching TRBD1 (5 bases). Deletions cut 4 bases from V and 8 bases from J, with 12 bases between. The CDR3 spans 12 residues. From germline, CDR1 is SQVTM and CDR2 ANQGSEA. This CDR3 is CSVVSLGDTIYF. CDR3 DNA: TGCAGCGTTGTGAGTCTAGGGGACACCATATATTTT.

This chain connects TRBV7-9 to TRBJ2-7, with TRBD1 matching 8 bases. The junction had 7 bases not matched to a gene; V was cut back by 5 bases and J by 4 bases. The germline V gene encodes CDR1 SEHNR and CDR2 FQNEAQ (reference sequence). This CDR3 has 14 residues. The CDR3 sequence: CASSPRDRSYEQYF. In DNA form, the CDR3 reads TGTGCCAGCAGCCCCAGGGACAGGTCGTACGAGCAGTACTTC. The full variable domain, completed using reference TRBV7-9 and TRBJ2-7, is DTGVSQNPRHKITKRGQNVTFRCDPISEHNRLYWYRQTLGQGPEFLTYFQNEAQLEKSRLLSDRFSAERPKGSFSTLEIQRTEQGDSAMYLCASSPRDRSYEQYFGPGTRLTVT.

J is TRBJ2-2 and V is TRBV7-9, with TRBD2 as a possible D gene (5 bases). CDR1 SEHNR and CDR2 FQNEAQ come from the germline V gene (reference sequence). Trimming removed 3 bases from V and 3 bases from J, with 8 bases in between. The CDR3 runs to 14 residues. The CDR3 sequence is CASSFKDYTGELFF. The CDR3 DNA is TGTGCCAGCAGCTTCAAGGACTACACCGGGGAGCTGTTTTTT.

The chain links TRBV19 to TRBJ2-3, with unresolved D. The CDR3 totals 11 residues. Trimming cost V 3 bases and J 8 bases, with 6 bases left between them. Germline lookup yields CDR1 LNHDA and CDR2 SQIVND (reference sequence). The CDR3 loop is CASSITGTQYF. CDR3 DNA sequence: TGTGCCAGTAGTATCACGGGTACGCAGTATTTT.